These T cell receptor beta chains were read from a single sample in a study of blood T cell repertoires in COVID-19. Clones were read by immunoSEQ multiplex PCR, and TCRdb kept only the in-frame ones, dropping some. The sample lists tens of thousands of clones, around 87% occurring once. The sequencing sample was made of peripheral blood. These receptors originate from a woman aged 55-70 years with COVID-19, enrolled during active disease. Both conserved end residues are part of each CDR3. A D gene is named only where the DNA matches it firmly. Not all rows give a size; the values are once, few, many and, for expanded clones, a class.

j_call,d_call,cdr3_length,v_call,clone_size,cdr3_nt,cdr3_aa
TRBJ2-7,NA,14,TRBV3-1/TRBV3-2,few,TGTGCCAGCAGCCAAGAAGCCCTTATAAACGAGCAGTACTTC,CASSQEALINEQYF
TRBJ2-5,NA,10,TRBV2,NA,TGTGCCACCGGGGAGGAGACCCAGTACTTC,CATGEETQYF
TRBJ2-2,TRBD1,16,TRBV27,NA,TGTGCCAGCAGTCACCCGGGACAGGGATACACCGGGGAGCTGTTTTTT,CASSHPGQGYTGELFF
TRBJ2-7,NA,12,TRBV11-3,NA,TGTGCCAGCAGCTTACTCTCCTACGAGCAGTACTTC,CASSLLSYEQYF
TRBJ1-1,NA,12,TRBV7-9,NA,TGTGCCAGCAGCCCTGACGTGGCGGGGGCTTTCTTT,CASSPDVAGAFF
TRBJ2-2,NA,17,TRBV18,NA,TGTGCCAGCTCACCACAGGGGAGCGGGACAACTTCCCGGGAGCTGTTTTTT,CASSPQGSGTTSRELFF
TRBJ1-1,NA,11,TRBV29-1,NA,TGCAGCGCCGAGGGGGGGACTGAAGCTTTCTTT,CSAEGGTEAFF
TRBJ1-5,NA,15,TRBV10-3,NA,TGTGCCATCAGTGATTTTGGGCAGGGCAATCAGCCCCAGCATTTT,CAISDFGQGNQPQHF
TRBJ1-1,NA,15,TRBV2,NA,TGTGCCAGCAGTGAAGTGGAGGGGAGGGGGACTGAAGCTTTCTTT,CASSEVEGRGTEAFF
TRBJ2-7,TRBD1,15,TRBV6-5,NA,TGTGCCAGCAGCGGAGAGAAAACAGGGGGCTACGAGCAGTACTTC,CASSGEKTGGYEQYF
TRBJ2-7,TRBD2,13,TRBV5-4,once,TGTGCCAGCAGCGCAGGACTAGCGGGGGAGCAGTACTTC,CASSAGLAGEQYF
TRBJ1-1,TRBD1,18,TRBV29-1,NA,TGCAGCGTTGAAGTCGACAGGGGGCAGTTTTTATTTGGCACTGAAGCTTTCTTT,CSVEVDRGQFLFGTEAFF
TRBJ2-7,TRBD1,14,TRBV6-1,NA,TGTGCCAGCAGAGAAGGGGGCCCTAACTACGAGCAGTACTTC,CASREGGPNYEQYF
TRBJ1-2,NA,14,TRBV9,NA,TGTGCCAGCAGCGCAAGACCGGGAGGCTATGGCTACACCTTC,CASSARPGGYGYTF
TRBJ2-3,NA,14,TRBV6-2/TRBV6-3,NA,TGTGCCAGCAGTTTCATGTCCCGCACAGATACGCAGTATTTT,CASSFMSRTDTQYF
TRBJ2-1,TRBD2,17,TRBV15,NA,TGTGCCACCAGCACCGGACTAGCGGGTATTTCTAGGAATGAGCAGTTCTTC,CATSTGLAGISRNEQFF
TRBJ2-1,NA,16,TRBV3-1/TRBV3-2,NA,TGTGCCAGCAGCCAAGAGTGGGGCTATCCCTACAATGAGCAGTTCTTC,CASSQEWGYPYNEQFF
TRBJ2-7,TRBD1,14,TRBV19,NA,TGTGCCAGTAGTAAAGTCAGGGGGCTGTACGAGCAGTACTTC,CASSKVRGLYEQYF
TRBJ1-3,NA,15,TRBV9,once,TGTGCCAGCAGCGTAGCATCAGGGACTGGAAACACCATATATTTT,CASSVASGTGNTIYF
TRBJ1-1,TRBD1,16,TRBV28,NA,TGTGCCAGCAGTATAGGACAGGGTCTTTACTTCACTGAAGCTTTCTTT,CASSIGQGLYFTEAFF
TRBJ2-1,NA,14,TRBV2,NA,TGTGCCAGCAGTGAATCGGGACTTTACAATGAGCAGTTCTTC,CASSESGLYNEQFF
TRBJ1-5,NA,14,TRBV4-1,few,TGCGCCAGCAGCCACGCCACGGGTGCTCAGCCCCAGCATTTT,CASSHATGAQPQHF
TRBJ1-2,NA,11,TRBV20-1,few,TGCAGTGCCCAAGTTGCGTATGGCTACACCTTC,CSAQVAYGYTF
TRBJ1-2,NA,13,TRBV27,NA,TGTGCCAGCAGACTGACAGCTAACTATGGCTACACCTTC,CASRLTANYGYTF
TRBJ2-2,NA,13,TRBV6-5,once,TGTGCCAGCAGTCCTCTCGGGACAGGGGAGCTGTTTTTT,CASSPLGTGELFF
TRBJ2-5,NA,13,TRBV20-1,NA,TGCAGTGCTAGTCGCAGGGGACAAGAGACCCAGTACTTC,CSASRRGQETQYF
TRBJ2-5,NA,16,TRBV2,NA,TGTGCCAGCAGTGTTATAACAGGGCGGCCCGGGGAGACCCAGTACTTC,CASSVITGRPGETQYF
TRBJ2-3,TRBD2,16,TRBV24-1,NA,TGTGCCACCAGTGACCCACTAGCGGGAGTTGGAGATACGCAGTATTTT,CATSDPLAGVGDTQYF
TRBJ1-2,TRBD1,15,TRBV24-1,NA,TGTGCCACCAGTGAATGGACAGGGAGCGCCTATGGCTACACCTTC,CATSEWTGSAYGYTF
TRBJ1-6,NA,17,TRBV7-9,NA,TGTGCCAGCAGCTCGAGACAAGGAATATCCTATAATTCACCCCTCCACTTT,CASSSRQGISYNSPLHF
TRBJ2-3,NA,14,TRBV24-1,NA,TGTGCCACCCGGACAGGGAGGGCCACAGATACGCAGTATTTT,CATRTGRATDTQYF
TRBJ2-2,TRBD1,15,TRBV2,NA,TGTGCCAGCAGTCCGGACAGGTCGAACACCGGGGAGCTGTTTTTT,CASSPDRSNTGELFF
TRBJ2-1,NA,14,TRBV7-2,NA,TGTGCCAGCAGCGCCAGCGGAACCTACAATGAGCAGTTCTTC,CASSASGTYNEQFF
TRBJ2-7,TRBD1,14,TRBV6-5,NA,TGTGCCAGCAGTCCCGGGACAGCACTCTACGAGCAGTACTTC,CASSPGTALYEQYF
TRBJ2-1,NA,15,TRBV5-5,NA,TGTGCCAGCAGCTTGGTGGCAGAAATCTACAATGAGCAGTTCTTC,CASSLVAEIYNEQFF
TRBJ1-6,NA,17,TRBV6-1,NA,TGTGCCAGCAGTGAACGGTCCCGGGGGGGCTTTAATTCACCCCTCCACTTT,CASSERSRGGFNSPLHF
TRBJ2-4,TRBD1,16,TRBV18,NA,TGTGCCAGCTCACCAGACGAAAGGACAGGAAAAAACATTCAGTACTTC,CASSPDERTGKNIQYF
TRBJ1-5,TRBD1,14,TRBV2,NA,TGTGCCAGCGGAGTGGGACAGGCCTCAGGGCCCCAGCATTTT,CASGVGQASGPQHF
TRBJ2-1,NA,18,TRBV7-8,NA,TGTGCCAGCAGCTTCACCCTGTGGGGGGGCTCGCGCTACAATGAGCAGTTCTTC,CASSFTLWGGSRYNEQFF
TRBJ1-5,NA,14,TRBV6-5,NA,TGTGCCAGCAGTCTTCAGGGCTGGGATCAGCCCCAGCATTTT,CASSLQGWDQPQHF
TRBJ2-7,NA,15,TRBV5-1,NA,TGCGCCAGCAGCCCCGGGGGATTACCGTCCTACGAGCAGTACTTC,CASSPGGLPSYEQYF
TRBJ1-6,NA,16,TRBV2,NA,TGTGCCAGCAGACCCTACAGGGCTGGCTATAATTCACCCCTCCACTTT,CASRPYRAGYNSPLHF
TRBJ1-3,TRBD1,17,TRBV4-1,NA,TGCGCCAGCAGCCAAGACCTAGGGACAGGTACTGGAAACACCATATATTTT,CASSQDLGTGTGNTIYF
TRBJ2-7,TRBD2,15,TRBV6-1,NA,TGTGCCAGCAGTGAGGGGATGGGGACTAGTTACGAGCAGTACTTC,CASSEGMGTSYEQYF
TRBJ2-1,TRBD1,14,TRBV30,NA,TGTGCCTGGAGTAAAGGGGGCATAGGCAATGAGCAGTTCTTC,CAWSKGGIGNEQFF
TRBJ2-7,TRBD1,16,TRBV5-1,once,TGCGCCAGCAGCTTGGCCGGGGGACAGGGCTCCTACGAGCAGTACTTC,CASSLAGGQGSYEQYF
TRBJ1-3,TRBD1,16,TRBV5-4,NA,TGTGCCAGCAGCTCAGGGGGCGATATCTCTGGAAACACCATATATTTT,CASSSGGDISGNTIYF
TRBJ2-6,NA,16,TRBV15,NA,TGTGCCACCAGCAGAGACGGAGGCTCTGGGGCCAACGTCCTGACTTTC,CATSRDGGSGANVLTF
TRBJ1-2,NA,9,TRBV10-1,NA,TGCGCCGGACCCCAGGGGTACACCTTC,CAGPQGYTF